This T cell receptor (beta chain) was retrieved from a study of blood T cell repertoires in COVID-19. Study context: The United States, Italy and Spain were the sources of the acute and convalescent COVID-19 samples. Sources were T cells, B-cell-depleted T cells, or PBMCs; the material itself was cDNA or gDNA.

In the authors' workflow: Researchers report that nucleated cell counts were estimated from reference gene primer amplification. Generated by immunoSEQ multiplex PCR, the TCRdb table keeps only in-frame clones and is missing some. V, J and clone size are taken as reported in that table, and D and trimming were inferred from the DNA itself. This sample has roughly 200,000 clones, with around 87% found just once. Deletions cut 2 bases from V and 0 bases from J, with 9 bases between. This CDR3 is built from 15 residues. Germline CDR1 reads SGHTA; CDR2 reads FQGTGA. J is TRBJ2-3 and V is TRBV7-3; D ambiguous. Specimen: peripheral blood. The source of this sequence is a man aged 50 to 59 with acute or convalescent COVID-19. The CDR3 protein is CASSLSPTSTDTQYF. CDR3 nucleotides: TGTGCCAGCAGCTTATCTCCTACTAGCACAGATACGCAGTATTTT.